This entry lists 13 T cell receptor beta chains sequenced from one sample in a study of blood T cell repertoires in COVID-19. The protocol was immunoSEQ multiplex PCR, while the TCRdb copy is restricted to in-frame clones and leaves out a portion. This table holds 85,000 to 100,000 clones, over 75% found once. The sample consisted of peripheral blood. The receptor set was obtained from a man in his sixties with acute or convalescent COVID-19.

The V gene is TRBV18, the J gene TRBJ1-2; 7 bases are a match to TRBD1. The CDR3 spans 15 residues. Germline CDR1 is KGHSH and CDR2 is LQKENI. V shed 2 bases, J shed 2 bases, and the junction held 5 bases outside the gene matches. The DNA for the CDR3 is TGTGCCAGCTCACCATTGACAGGGTCAAACTATGGCTACACCTTC. Amino acids: CASSPLTGSNYGYTF.

The rearrangement joins TRBV18 to TRBJ1-6, with 7 positions matching TRBD1. J gave up 9 bases and V 6 bases, and 17 bases lay outside the gene matches. Germline CDR1 reads KGHSH; CDR2 reads LQKENI. There are 17 residues in the CDR3. Here the CDR3 DNA reads TGTGCCAGCTCGCCTGACATTTCGACAGGGCTGGGTTCACCCCTCCACTTT. This sequence encodes CASSPDISTGLGSPLHF. The variable domain in full, completed from reference TRBV18 and TRBJ1-6, reads NAGVMQNPRHLVRRRGQEARLRCSPMKGHSHVYWYRQLPEEGLKFMVYLQKENIIDESGMPKERFSAEFPKEGPSILRIQQVVRGDSAAYFCASSPDISTGLGSPLHFGNGTRLTVT.

CDR3 nucleotide sequence: TGTGCCAGCAGTTATACTACAGGGTTCCGGGGCACTGAAGCTTTCTTT. Its protein is CASSYTTGFRGTEAFF. This chain joins TRBV6-2 or TRBV6-3 and TRBJ1-1, with TRBD1 as a possible D gene (6 bases). Germline CDR1 reads MNHEY; CDR2 reads SVGEGT. CDR3 length: 16 residues. Trimming stripped 3 bases from V and 4 bases from J, with 18 bases between.

Written as DNA, the CDR3 is TGTGCCAGTAGTTCTCTAACAGGGTTTCGGATGAACACTGAAGCTTTCTTT. Amino acids: CASSSLTGFRMNTEAFF. The rearrangement joins TRBV19 to TRBJ1-1; weak D call: TRBD1 (6 bases). This CDR3 region has 17 residues. The germline gives CDR1 LNHDA, CDR2 SQIVND (reference sequence). Trimming pared 5 bases from V and 0 bases from J, leaving 19 bases between.

The rearrangement links TRBV3-1 (or the pseudogene TRBV3-2) to TRBJ1-3, with D perhaps matching TRBD1 (5 bases). This CDR3 region has 14 residues. The V gene lost 4 bases and the J gene lost 2 bases, with 9 bases spanning the gap. From germline, CDR1 is LGHDT and CDR2 YNNKEL (reference sequence). This CDR3 is CASSLRQTGNTIYF. The DNA of the CDR3 is TGTGCCAGCAGCCTTCGACAGACTGGAAACACCATATATTTT.

This rearrangement joins TRBV2 to TRBJ1-1; TRBD1 aligns across 8 bases. V trimming: 5 bases; J trimming: 4 bases; junction bases outside the gene matches: 6. The CDR3 sequence is 14 residues long. CDR1 is SNHLY and CDR2 is FYNNEI in the germline V gene. The CDR3 spells CASSFRQGLTEAFF. DNA for the CDR3: TGTGCCAGCAGTTTTCGACAGGGGCTCACTGAAGCTTTCTTT.

CDR3 region: CASRQGSTEAFF. The CDR3 coding sequence is TGTGCCAGCAGACAAGGGAGCACTGAAGCTTTCTTT. The J gene is TRBJ1-1, the V gene TRBV6-6; D remains ambiguous. The CDR3 totals 12 residues. The V gene lost 6 bases and the J gene lost 4 bases, with 9 bases spanning the gap. Germline CDR1 is MNHNY and CDR2 is SVGAGI (reference sequence).

The chain is built from TRBV7-6 and TRBJ1-3; weak D call: TRBD1 (5 bases). Trimming removed 4 bases at V and 4 bases at J, with 14 bases between. Germline V gives CDR1 SGHVS, CDR2 FNYEAQ. CDR3 length: 15 residues. The CDR3 here is CASSYPGERGNTIYF. CDR3 nucleotide sequence: TGTGCCAGCAGCTATCCGGGGGAGCGGGGAAACACCATATATTTT. The full variable domain, completed using reference TRBV7-6 and TRBJ1-3, is GAGVSQSPRYKVTKRGQDVALRCDPISGHVSLYWYRQALGQGPEFLTYFNYEAQQDKSGLPNDRFSAERPEGSISTLTIQRTEQRDSAMYRCASSYPGERGNTIYFGEGSWLTVV.

The rearrangement links TRBV18 to TRBJ2-5; possible D gene TRBD1, 7 bases. CDR1 is KGHSH, CDR2 LQKENI, per germline. The V and J ends lost 2 bases and 2 bases respectively, with 12 bases between them. This CDR3 region has 15 residues. CDR3 amino acids: CASSPGGTVQETQYF. The CDR3 coding sequence is TGTGCCAGCTCACCAGGCGGGACAGTGCAAGAGACCCAGTACTTC.

CDR3 protein: CASSGDLHPGQGSLTNTGELFF. The CDR3 coding sequence is TGTGCCAGCAGCGGCGACCTACACCCGGGACAGGGGTCACTAACGAACACCGGGGAGCTGTTTTTT. The rearrangement links TRBV21-1 to TRBJ2-2; TRBD1 is the table's D call, not checked against the DNA. TRBV21-1 is given as a pseudogene. The CDR3 sequence is 22 residues long.

The V and J genes are TRBV14 and TRBJ1-1; D perhaps matches TRBD1 (6 bases). The germline CDR1 and CDR2 sequences are SGHDN and FVKESK. V lost 2 bases and J 3 bases, leaving 16 bases between the germline ends. The CDR3 extends over 16 amino acids. CDR3 coding DNA: TGTGCCAGCAGCCAAAGAAGACAGGCGGGGGACACTGAAGCTTTCTTT. This sequence encodes CASSQRRQAGDTEAFF.

CDR3 sequence: CASSAQGGGSGNTIYF. The CDR3 DNA follows: TGTGCCAGCAGCGCCCAGGGCGGGGGCTCTGGAAACACCATATATTTT. The rearrangement joins TRBV2 to TRBJ1-3, with D perhaps matching TRBD1 (5 bases). Germline V gives CDR1 SNHLY, CDR2 FYNNEI. CDR3 size: 16 residues. Between the trimmed V and J ends, which lost 6 bases and 0 bases, there was a span of 15 bases.

Here the CDR3 reads CASSQAGTNTEAFF. CDR3 DNA: TGTGCCAGCAGCCAAGCCGGTACGAACACTGAAGCTTTCTTT. V usage is TRBV3-1 (or the pseudogene TRBV3-2) and J usage is TRBJ1-1; D remains ambiguous. The CDR3 consists of 14 residues. V shed 1 base and J shed 1 base, with 7 bases lying between them. CDR1 LGHDT and CDR2 YNNKEL come from the germline V gene (reference sequence).